The 32 T cell receptor beta chains listed next were all sequenced from one sample in a study of untreated major depressive disorder. Sequencing was performed with immunoSEQ multiplex PCR; in TCRdb, only in-frame clones are kept and a portion is missing. The repertoire holds some 21,000 clones, with under 90% as singletons. Sequencing used CD4+ T cells from PBMCs. Receptors originate from a woman aged 40 to 50 in good health.

The chain carries TRBV27 and TRBJ2-1; D remains unclear. Germline-derived CDR1 and CDR2 are MNHEY and SMNVEV (reference sequence). There are 15 residues in the CDR3. With 0 bases removed from V and 1 base from J, the gap between germline ends came to 7 bases. The CDR3 reads CASSLSASSYNEQFF. The CDR3 nucleotides read TGTGCCAGCAGTTTATCAGCCAGTTCCTACAATGAGCAGTTCTTC.

The rearrangement joins TRBV9 to TRBJ2-1; tentative D call: TRBD2 (5 bases). The CDR3 extends over 12 amino acids. Trimming shortened V by 3 bases and J by 8 bases, and 9 bases separated the two germline ends. Germline loops: CDR1 SGDLS, CDR2 YYNGEE. In nucleotides, the CDR3 is TGTGCCAGCAGCGCGCGGACTTATGAGCAGTTCTTC. Residues: CASSARTYEQFF.

The sample holds one count of this clone. The chain has TRBV5-1 and TRBJ2-1; the D gene is possibly TRBD2 (6 bases). V was trimmed by 7 bases and J by 7 bases, leaving 18 bases between them. The CDR3 loop spans 14 amino acids. Germline CDR1 SGHRS, CDR2 YFSETQ. CDR3 nucleotide sequence: TGCGCCAGCGCGACTAGTGAAATTAAAAATGAGCAGTTCTTC. This encodes CASATSEIKNEQFF.

This sequence joins TRBV28 and TRBJ2-4; TRBD1 matches at 8 bases. Germline V gives CDR1 MDHEN, CDR2 SYDVKM. The length of the CDR3 is 16 residues. The trim removed 5 bases at V and 0 bases at J, leaving 6 bases unmatched. CDR3 sequence: CASSRPDREAKNIQYF. The CDR3 DNA reads TGTGCCAGCAGTCGCCCGGACAGGGAAGCCAAAAACATTCAGTACTTC.

The V gene is TRBV5-1, the J gene TRBJ1-5; the D is unclear. Trimming stripped 0 bases from V and 0 bases from J, with 7 bases between. Germline CDR1 is SGHRS and CDR2 is YFSETQ. The CDR3 is made up of 15 amino acids. CDR3 coding DNA: TGCGCCAGCAGCTTGGACAATTATAGCAATCAGCCCCAGCATTTT. It is translated as CASSLDNYSNQPQHF.

V is TRBV7-8 and J is TRBJ1-1; D unclear. Trimming cost V 5 bases and J 0 bases, with 19 bases left between them. Germline assignment: CDR1 SGHVS and CDR2 FQNEAQ. CDR3 length: 17 amino acids. The CDR3 DNA sequence: TGTGCCAGCAGCCACGTACGGGTGTTCGTGTTGAACACTGAAGCTTTCTTT. As protein: CASSHVRVFVLNTEAFF.

The chain uses TRBV28 and TRBJ1-4; D remains unclear. V lost 1 base and J 7 bases, leaving 7 bases between the germline ends. This CDR3 is 13 amino acids long. In germline, CDR1 is MDHEN, CDR2 SYDVKM. The CDR3 coding sequence is TGTGCCAGCAGTTTATTTTTCGGTGAAAAACTGTTTTTT. Translating gives CASSLFFGEKLFF.

V and J are TRBV6-5 and TRBJ2-3; a possible D gene is TRBD1 (6 bases). This CDR3 region has 11 residues. V lost 7 bases, J lost 6 bases, and 8 bases lay in between. Germline loops: CDR1 MNHEY, CDR2 SVGAGI. The CDR3 sequence is CASKTGDTQYF. In nucleotides, the CDR3 is TGTGCCAGCAAAACAGGGGATACGCAGTATTTT.

The chain combines TRBV7-6 with TRBJ1-6; D might be TRBD1 (6 bases). In germline, CDR1 is SGHVS, CDR2 FNYEAQ. This CDR3 has 16 amino acids. The V and J ends lost 0 bases and 6 bases respectively, with 12 bases between them. CDR3 coding DNA: TGTGCCAGCAGCTTAGCGGGGGCAGGGATTAATTCACCCCTCCACTTT. Amino acids: CASSLAGAGINSPLHF.

This clone came up a few times. This chain uses TRBV29-1 with TRBJ1-2, with no clear D. The V end lost 5 bases, the J end lost 6 bases, and 19 bases lay between the germline ends. Per the germline V gene, CDR1 is SQVTM and CDR2 is ANQGSEA. This CDR3 spans 14 amino acids. CDR3 DNA: TGCAGCGTTCCCCCATCGGCCCGGAGTCATGGCTACACCTTC. The encoded protein is CSVPPSARSHGYTF.

The V call is TRBV6-6, the J call TRBJ2-3; 8 bases map to TRBD2. This CDR3 region has 14 residues. Germline V gene data show CDR1 as MNHNY and CDR2 as SVGAGI (reference sequence). Trimming cost V 7 bases and J 1 base; bases outside gene matches: 4. The DNA for the CDR3 is TGTGCCAGCAAGAGCGGGGGACGCACAGATACGCAGTATTTT. It translates to CASKSGGRTDTQYF.

V gene TRBV28 combines with J gene TRBJ2-3; 10 bases are shared with TRBD2. CDR3 length equals 13 residues. Germline V gene data show CDR1 as MDHEN and CDR2 as SYDVKM. The V and J ends lost 10 bases and 1 base, in that order; junction bases with no gene match: 2. The CDR3 sequence is CAIGTSGTDTQYF. The CDR3 DNA reads TGTGCCATCGGGACTAGCGGCACAGATACGCAGTATTTT.

The rearrangement joins TRBV27 to TRBJ1-2; D is possibly TRBD1 (6 bases). Germline CDR1 MNHEY, CDR2 SMNVEV (reference sequence). This CDR3 comprises 15 residues. Trimming cost V 5 bases and J 4 bases, with 17 bases left between them. The CDR3 sequence is CASSSTHQGSYGYTF. CDR3 coding DNA: TGTGCCAGCAGTAGTACCCATCAGGGGAGCTATGGCTACACCTTC.

J is TRBJ2-2 and V is TRBV29-1; 8 positions match TRBD2. J was trimmed by 8 bases and V by 7 bases; bases with no gene match: 15. In germline, CDR1 is SQVTM, CDR2 ANQGSEA. CDR3 length equals 15 residues. CDR3 sequence (DNA): TGCAGCGCATTGGGGACCCGGAGCGGGAGTGGGGAGCTGTTTTTT. This translates into CSALGTRSGSGELFF.

DNA of the CDR3: TGTGCCAGCAGCTCAAGGGACAGGGGTGGCACAGATACGCAGTATTTT. This translates into CASSSRDRGGTDTQYF. This chain connects TRBV11-2 to TRBJ2-3; 10 positions match TRBD1. The V gene end was trimmed by 4 bases and the J gene end by 1 base; junction bases not matched to a gene: 5. Germline V gene data show CDR1 as SGHAT and CDR2 as FQNNGV. This CDR3 spans 16 amino acids.

The rearrangement joins TRBV28 to TRBJ2-6; the D gene could be TRBD1 or TRBD2 (5 bases each). Germline V gene sequence: CDR1 MDHEN, CDR2 SYDVKM. CDR3 size: 16 residues. Deletions cut 3 bases from V and 0 bases from J, with 9 bases between. CDR3 amino acids: CASSLAGGSGANVLTF. CDR3 bases: TGTGCCAGCAGTTTGGCTGGGGGCTCTGGGGCCAACGTCCTGACTTTC.

V usage is TRBV28 and J usage is TRBJ2-5, with D unresolved. CDR3 size: 11 residues. CDR1 is MDHEN, CDR2 SYDVKM, per germline. V shed 7 bases and J shed 2 bases, with 5 bases lying between them. The CDR3 protein is CASMKQETQYF. The CDR3 nucleotides read TGTGCCAGCATGAAGCAAGAGACCCAGTACTTC.

The chain uses TRBV25-1 and TRBJ1-1; D not certain. Trimming shortened V by 4 bases and J by 6 bases, and 9 bases separated the two germline ends. Germline V gene sequence: CDR1 MGHDK, CDR2 SYGVNS. The CDR3 is made up of 12 amino acids. This CDR3 reads CASSALTAEAFF. The CDR3 coding sequence is TGTGCCAGCAGTGCCCTAACGGCTGAAGCTTTCTTT.

This clone has only one observation. J is TRBJ1-5 and V is TRBV27, with D possibly matching TRBD1 (6 bases). The CDR3 covers 14 residues. Germline V gene data show CDR1 as MNHEY and CDR2 as SMNVEV (reference sequence). V lost 6 bases to trimming and J lost 9 bases, with 18 bases between them. The CDR3 sequence: CASSARQATGPQHF. CDR3 nucleotide sequence: TGTGCCAGCAGCGCCCGACAGGCCACCGGGCCCCAGCATTTT.

The chain employs TRBV7-8 and TRBJ2-1; D is perhaps TRBD1 (5 bases). CDR3 length equals 15 residues. Looked up from germline, CDR1 is SGHVS and CDR2 is FQNEAQ. V lost 5 bases to trimming and J lost 6 bases, with 17 bases between them. The CDR3 spells CASSPPSQGSNEQFF. The CDR3, as DNA: TGTGCCAGCAGCCCTCCCTCGCAGGGTAGCAATGAGCAGTTCTTC.

The chain employs TRBV7-2 and TRBJ1-1; a possible D gene is TRBD1 (6 bases). The CDR3 covers 14 residues. Trimming took off 5 bases at V and 7 bases at J, with 17 bases between the two ends. CDR1 and CDR2 from the germline V gene are SGHTA and FQGNSA. The CDR3 sequence: CASSPHREKNEAFF. The CDR3 DNA is TGTGCCAGCAGCCCTCACAGGGAGAAAAATGAAGCTTTCTTT. Complete variable domain (other parts from reference TRBV7-2 and TRBJ1-1): GAGVSQSPSNKVTEKGKDVELRCDPISGHTALYWYRQSLGQGLEFLIYFQGNSAPDKSGLPSDRFSAERTGGSVSTLTIQRTQQEDSAVYLCASSPHREKNEAFFGQGTRLTVV.

The chain employs TRBV29-1 and TRBJ1-3, with a possible D match to TRBD1 (5 bases). V was trimmed by 6 bases and J by 4 bases, leaving 16 bases between them. CDR1 is SQVTM, CDR2 ANQGSEA, per germline. The CDR3 length is 14 residues. The CDR3 here is CSVGRATDGNTIYF. In DNA form, the CDR3 reads TGCAGCGTGGGACGGGCGACGGACGGAAACACCATATATTTT.

V usage is TRBV2 and J usage is TRBJ1-1; no clear D gene. V was clipped by 4 bases and J by 1 base, with 7 bases between them. Germline assignment: CDR1 SNHLY and CDR2 FYNNEI. The CDR3 loop spans 13 amino acids. CDR3 DNA: TGTGCCAGCAGTGCTAGGGAGAACACTGAAGCTTTCTTT. It yields the protein CASSARENTEAFF. Supplemented by reference TRBV2 and TRBJ1-1, the full variable domain reads EPEVTQTPSHQVTQMGQEVILRCVPISNHLYFYWYRQILGQKVEFLVSFYNNEISEKSEIFDDQFSVERPDGSNFTLKIRSTKLEDSAMYFCASSARENTEAFFGQGTRLTVV.

The rearrangement links TRBV18 to TRBJ2-7; TRBD1 matches at 8 bases. In germline, CDR1 is KGHSH, CDR2 LQKENI. With V trimmed by 3 bases and J by 3 bases, 4 bases remained unmatched. This CDR3 contains 14 residues. CDR3 region: CASSPDRVNYEQYF. CDR3 nucleotides: TGTGCCAGCTCACCGGACAGGGTCAACTACGAGCAGTACTTC.

This clone was observed a single time. V gene TRBV28 combines with J gene TRBJ1-4, with TRBD1 identical over 8 bases. Germline CDR1 and CDR2: MDHEN and SYDVKM. After removal of 4 bases from V and 8 bases from J, the junction contained 9 bases not matched to a gene. CDR3 length: 15 amino acids. The CDR3 is CASSSLQGAWEKLFF. CDR3 bases: TGTGCCAGCAGTTCTCTCCAGGGGGCATGGGAAAAACTGTTTTTT.

This sequence joins TRBV4-1 and TRBJ2-3, with D possibly matching TRBD2 (5 bases). Germline CDR1 and CDR2: MGHRA and YSYEKL. V lost 1 base, J lost 4 bases, and 9 bases lay in between. This CDR3 region has 14 residues. The CDR3 is CASSQGSGADTQYF. CDR3 coding DNA: TGCGCCAGCAGCCAAGGGTCCGGGGCAGATACGCAGTATTTT.

The chain uses TRBV6-1 and TRBJ2-3; 11 bases fit TRBD2. CDR1 and CDR2 from the germline V gene are MNHNS and SASEGT. The junction had 7 bases not matched to a gene; V was cut back by 6 bases and J by 5 bases. The CDR3 runs to 15 residues. The chain's CDR3 is CASSRNLAGGDTQYF. The CDR3 coding sequence is TGTGCCAGCAGCCGGAATCTAGCGGGGGGAGATACGCAGTATTTT.

V and J are TRBV27 and TRBJ2-7; tentatively, D is TRBD1 (6 bases). The CDR3 has 14 residues. V was shortened by 0 bases and J by 3 bases, with 9 bases between the two germline ends. The germline V gene has CDR1 MNHEY and CDR2 SMNVEV (reference sequence). CDR3 in DNA: TGTGCCAGCAGTTTATCGTCGGACAGCTACGAGCAGTACTTC. It is translated as CASSLSSDSYEQYF.

The CDR3 here is CASSPPDVGELFF. In DNA form, the CDR3 reads TGTGCCAGCTCACCACCGGACGTCGGGGAGCTGTTTTTT. The V gene is TRBV18, the J gene TRBJ2-2; the D is unclear. The CDR3 totals 13 residues. V was pared by 0 bases and J by 7 bases, with 6 bases between. The V gene's germline CDR1 is KGHSH and CDR2 LQKENI.

The chain is built from TRBV5-1 and TRBJ2-3; D gene unclear. The CDR3 loop spans 14 amino acids. From germline, CDR1 is SGHRS and CDR2 YFSETQ. The V and J ends lost 0 bases and 3 bases respectively, with 8 bases between them. This chain's CDR3 is CASSLVSPTDTQYF. For the CDR3, the DNA is TGCGCCAGCAGCTTGGTTAGTCCTACAGATACGCAGTATTTT.

In this sample, this clone turned up once. The chain couples TRBV11-2 to TRBJ2-7; D gene uncertain. Per the germline V gene, CDR1 is SGHAT and CDR2 is FQNNGV. The CDR3 has 14 amino acids. Trimming cost V 5 bases and J 0 bases, with 11 bases left between them. CDR3 in DNA: TGTGCCAGCAGCCCCATCGCGGTCTCCTACGAGCAGTACTTC. It specifies CASSPIAVSYEQYF.

The chain carries TRBV19 and TRBJ2-1; 8 bases are a match to TRBD1. Per the germline V gene, CDR1 is LNHDA and CDR2 is SQIVND (reference sequence). V was clipped by 6 bases and J by 7 bases; unmatched bases: 14. The CDR3 consists of 16 residues. The CDR3 DNA follows: TGTGCCAGTAGGGCCCCGGGACAGGTCGCGCGGAATGAGCAGTTCTTC. Protein: CASRAPGQVARNEQFF.